The 30 T cell receptor beta chains listed next were all sequenced from one sample in a study of blood T cell repertoires in COVID-19. The repertoire was sequenced with immunoSEQ multiplex PCR; TCRdb's copy has only in-frame clones and lacks some. The data show more than 200,000 clones, roughly 85% seen once. Sequenced sample: peripheral blood. These receptors were taken from a woman aged 70-85 years with active or convalescent COVID-19.

This chain connects TRBV9 to TRBJ2-3; a possible D gene is TRBD1 (5 bases). The CDR3 is 16 residues long. V shed 0 bases and J shed 3 bases, with 14 bases lying between them. Germline V lookup: CDR1 SGDLS, CDR2 YYNGEE. CDR3 amino acids: CASSVGVRDLTDTQYF. The CDR3 coding sequence is TGTGCCAGCAGCGTAGGTGTCAGGGATTTGACAGATACGCAGTATTTT.

The rearrangement links TRBV30 to TRBJ1-1; D may be TRBD1 (6 bases). Trimming cost V 2 bases and J 5 bases, with 21 bases left between them. The length of the CDR3 is 16 residues. CDR1 is GTSNPN, CDR2 SVGIG, per germline (reference sequence). CDR3 residues: CAWSYETTGRGTEAFF. DNA for the CDR3: TGTGCCTGGAGTTACGAAACAACAGGGAGGGGGACTGAAGCTTTCTTT.

This rearrangement joins TRBV27 to TRBJ2-1; 12 bases are shared with TRBD2. V shed 5 bases, J shed 5 bases, and the junction held 16 bases outside the gene matches. CDR1 and CDR2 from the germline V gene are MNHEY and SMNVEV (reference sequence). CDR3 length: 19 residues. The CDR3 spells CASSPGPPASGRVNNEQFF. The CDR3 nucleotides read TGTGCCAGCAGTCCCGGGCCCCCCGCTAGCGGGAGGGTTAACAATGAGCAGTTCTTC.

The rearrangement links TRBV19 to TRBJ2-3; D unresolved. V lost 5 bases and J 0 bases, leaving 9 bases between the germline ends. The germline V gene has CDR1 LNHDA and CDR2 SQIVND (reference sequence). This CDR3 region has 14 residues. Here the CDR3 reads CASSLGPSTDTQYF. CDR3 nucleotide sequence: TGTGCCAGTAGTCTAGGGCCTAGCACAGATACGCAGTATTTT.

The chain links TRBV30 to TRBJ1-3; no definite D call. The CDR3 is 14 amino acids. Germline V gives CDR1 GTSNPN, CDR2 SVGIG (reference sequence). V was pared by 1 base and J by 2 bases, with 9 bases between. The CDR3 coding sequence is TGTGCCTGGAGTGGAGGGAGTCCTGGAAACACCATATATTTT. Translation gives CAWSGGSPGNTIYF. The full variable domain, in which reference TRBV30 and TRBJ1-3 provide the parts outside the CDR3, is SQTIHQWPATLVQPVGSPLSLECTVEGTSNPNLYWYRQAAGRGLQLLFYSVGIGQISSEVPQNLSASRPQDRQFILSSKKLLLSDSGFYLCAWSGGSPGNTIYFGEGSWLTVV.

The chain links TRBV20-1 to TRBJ1-6, with TRBD1 matching 8 bases. The CDR3 runs to 14 residues. Germline V gene sequence: CDR1 DFQATT, CDR2 SNEGSKA (reference sequence). V shed 3 bases, J shed 7 bases, and the junction held 5 bases outside the gene matches. CDR3: CSASLRQGNSPLHF. The CDR3 DNA is TGCAGTGCTAGTCTGAGACAGGGGAATTCACCCCTCCACTTT.

This rearrangement joins TRBV3-1 (or the pseudogene TRBV3-2) to TRBJ2-1, with 14 bases matching TRBD2. V shed 3 bases and J 9 bases; nucleotides not matched to a gene: 7. This CDR3 contains 16 residues. From germline, CDR1 is LGHDT and CDR2 YNNKEL (reference sequence). The CDR3 nucleotides read TGTGCCAGCAGCCAGGGGACTAGCGGGGGCCTAACTGAGCAGTTCTTC. Encoded protein: CASSQGTSGGLTEQFF.

V is TRBV7-6 and J is TRBJ2-7; D is possibly TRBD1 (7 bases). The germline CDR1 and CDR2 sequences are SGHVS and FNYEAQ. With 5 bases removed from V and 3 bases from J, the gap between germline ends came to 14 bases. This CDR3 comprises 14 residues. The CDR3 is CASSQGGRGYEQYF. Written as DNA, the CDR3 is TGTGCCAGCAGCCAGGGGGGTAGGGGCTACGAGCAGTACTTC.

The chain is built from TRBV5-4 and TRBJ2-1; 11 bases map to TRBD1. The CDR3 is made up of 14 amino acids. The V gene's germline CDR1 is SGHNT and CDR2 YYREEE (reference sequence). Unmatched junction bases numbered 6, after V lost 3 bases and J lost 10 bases. The CDR3 DNA reads TGTGCCAGCAGCTCGGGGACAGGGGGGAAGGAGCAGTTCTTC. It is translated as CASSSGTGGKEQFF.

This clone was observed a single time. V and J are TRBV5-1 and TRBJ2-2, with 8 bases lining up with TRBD1. Germline CDR1 reads SGHRS; CDR2 reads YFSETQ. This CDR3 region has 15 residues. The J segment lost 8 bases and the V segment lost 4 bases, leaving 10 bases of the junction unmatched. The CDR3 bases are TGCGCCAGCAGCAGAGGACAGGGCTGGTCGGGGGAGCTGTTTTTT. It yields the protein CASSRGQGWSGELFF.

The J gene is TRBJ2-7, the V gene TRBV3-1 (or the pseudogene TRBV3-2), with D maybe TRBD1 (5 bases). In germline, CDR1 is LGHDT, CDR2 YNNKEL (reference sequence). V lost 5 bases to trimming and J lost 6 bases, with 23 bases between them. The CDR3 covers 16 residues. DNA of the CDR3: TGTGCCAGCAGCTTTCTCCCTCAGGGCCGGCGTGTCGAGCAGTACTTC. Its protein product is CASSFLPQGRRVEQYF.

In this sample, this clone turned up a few times. The V and J genes are TRBV7-3 and TRBJ1-2; no definite D call. V shed 0 bases and J shed 6 bases, with 8 bases lying between them. Germline CDR1 is SGHTA and CDR2 is FQGTGA. The CDR3 has 13 residues. The CDR3 here is CASSLTKAHGYTF. Written as DNA, the CDR3 is TGTGCCAGCAGCTTAACGAAAGCCCATGGCTACACCTTC.

V is TRBV27 and J is TRBJ1-2, with TRBD1 matching 7 bases. Trimming cost V 4 bases and J 2 bases; bases outside gene matches: 13. In germline, CDR1 is MNHEY, CDR2 SMNVEV (reference sequence). The CDR3 runs 17 residues. CDR3 protein: CASSSPDRAPINYGYTF. The CDR3 DNA reads as TGTGCCAGCAGTTCCCCCGACAGGGCCCCAATAAACTATGGCTACACCTTC.

This clone has only a few counts. V usage is TRBV5-4 and J usage is TRBJ2-3; 12 nucleotides match TRBD2. The germline V gene has CDR1 SGHNT and CDR2 YYREEE (reference sequence). Trimming at V came to 4 bases and at J to 3 bases, leaving 9 bases not matched to a gene. This CDR3 region has 17 residues. The CDR3 region has the DNA TGTGCCAGCAGCGTCCCGACTAGCGGGGGTAGAACAGATACGCAGTATTTT. Amino acids: CASSVPTSGGRTDTQYF. The full variable domain, in which reference TRBV5-4 and TRBJ2-3 provide the parts outside the CDR3, is ETGVTQSPTHLIKTRGQQVTLRCSSQSGHNTVSWYQQALGQGPQFIFQYYREEENGRGNFPPRFSGLQFPNYSSELNVNALELDDSALYLCASSVPTSGGRTDTQYFGPGTRLTVL.

The J gene is TRBJ2-3, the V gene TRBV5-1; 8 nucleotides align to TRBD1. CDR3 length equals 16 residues. Germline V gene sequence: CDR1 SGHRS, CDR2 YFSETQ. With 2 bases clipped from V and 5 bases from J, the junction kept 10 bases outside the gene matches. CDR3 sequence reads: CASSLTTGGVGDTQYF. CDR3 sequence (DNA): TGCGCCAGCAGCTTAACCACAGGGGGAGTGGGAGATACGCAGTATTTT.

Regarding this clone: The identical CDR3 is also encoded by other nucleotide sequences in the sample. The rearrangement links TRBV5-1 to TRBJ2-2; D perhaps matches TRBD1 (5 bases). Per the germline V gene, CDR1 is SGHRS and CDR2 is YFSETQ. This CDR3 spans 15 amino acids. Trimming shortened V by 0 bases and J by 0 bases, and 6 bases separated the two germline ends. CDR3 DNA sequence: TGCGCCAGCAGCTTGGACAGGACGAACACCGGGGAGCTGTTTTTT. Translated: CASSLDRTNTGELFF.

The chain links TRBV7-8 to TRBJ2-5, with TRBD1 as a possible D gene (5 bases). CDR1 and CDR2 (germline): SGHVS, FQNEAQ. V was trimmed by 1 base and J by 4 bases, leaving 7 bases between them. The length of the CDR3 is 13 residues. CDR3 bases: TGTGCCAGCAGCTTAGGTCAGGGAGAGACCCAGTACTTC. Its protein product is CASSLGQGETQYF.

This rearrangement joins TRBV20-1 to TRBJ2-2; 10 positions agree with TRBD2. V was pared by 3 bases and J by 1 base, with 8 bases of the junction left unmatched. Per germline, CDR1 DFQATT and CDR2 SNEGSKA (reference sequence). The CDR3 length is 17 residues. The CDR3 DNA reads TGCAGTGCTAGTCCTACGGGACTAGCGAAGAACACCGGGGAGCTGTTTTTT. This gives the protein CSASPTGLAKNTGELFF.

This clone was observed a few times. V usage is TRBV9 and J usage is TRBJ2-5, with D perhaps matching TRBD2 (7 bases). Looked up from germline, CDR1 is SGDLS and CDR2 is YYNGEE. The CDR3 has 15 residues. Trimming took 4 bases from V and 4 from J, leaving 17 bases between them. The chain's CDR3 is CASSPNPGGGETQYF. The CDR3, as DNA: TGTGCCAGCAGCCCCAACCCGGGGGGCGGAGAGACCCAGTACTTC.

J is TRBJ1-5 and V is TRBV7-2; 8 bases fit TRBD1. Germline CDR1 SGHTA, CDR2 FQGNSA. The CDR3 loop spans 15 amino acids. The trim removed 5 bases at V and 5 bases at J, leaving 8 bases unmatched. This CDR3 is CASSRTGWRDQPQHF. The CDR3 DNA follows: TGTGCCAGCAGCCGGACAGGGTGGAGGGATCAGCCCCAGCATTTT.

This chain links TRBV5-1 with TRBJ2-5, with 13 nucleotides matching TRBD2. The CDR3 is 17 amino acids. The germline gives CDR1 SGHRS, CDR2 YFSETQ. V shed 2 bases and J 3 bases; nucleotides not matched to a gene: 7. This CDR3 is CASSFTLGTSGKETQYF. CDR3 nucleotides: TGCGCCAGCAGCTTCACCCTAGGGACTAGCGGGAAAGAGACCCAGTACTTC.

The V and J genes are TRBV19 and TRBJ2-2, with TRBD2 identical over 16 bases. CDR1 and CDR2 from the germline V gene are LNHDA and SQIVND (reference sequence). Germline trimming cut 4 bases from V and 4 bases from J; bases unmatched to any gene: 15. CDR3 length: 21 amino acids. The CDR3 loop is CASSTHRGTSGRAGPTGELFF. DNA for the CDR3: TGTGCCAGTAGTACCCACCGCGGGACTAGCGGGAGGGCTGGTCCCACCGGGGAGCTGTTTTTT. Filled out from reference TRBV19 and TRBJ2-2, the complete variable domain reads DGGITQSPKYLFRKEGQNVTLSCEQNLNHDAMYWYRQDPGQGLRLIYYSQIVNDFQKGDIAEGYSVSREKKESFPLTVTSAQKNPTAFYLCASSTHRGTSGRAGPTGELFFGEGSRLTVL.

This clone showed up just a few times. The chain links TRBV3-1 (or the pseudogene TRBV3-2) to TRBJ1-2; 7 nucleotides agree with TRBD1. V lost 3 bases and J lost 4; bases outside the gene matches: 5. The CDR3 runs 14 residues. Germline V gives CDR1 LGHDT, CDR2 YNNKEL (reference sequence). CDR3 DNA: TGTGCCAGCAGCCAGACCCGGGACAGCTATGGCTACACCTTC. Translated: CASSQTRDSYGYTF.

This chain links TRBV7-9 with TRBJ1-4, with 7 bases matching TRBD1. The V gene's germline CDR1 is SEHNR and CDR2 FQNEAQ (reference sequence). The CDR3 has 17 residues. Germline trimming cut 4 bases from V and 8 bases from J; bases unmatched to any gene: 16. CDR3 region: CASSSRTTGAPGEKLFF. CDR3 DNA: TGTGCCAGCAGCTCGCGGACCACAGGGGCCCCAGGAGAAAAACTGTTTTTT. The full variable domain, its missing parts supplied by reference TRBV7-9 and TRBJ1-4, is DTGVSQNPRHKITKRGQNVTFRCDPISEHNRLYWYRQTLGQGPEFLTYFQNEAQLEKSRLLSDRFSAERPKGSFSTLEIQRTEQGDSAMYLCASSSRTTGAPGEKLFFGSGTQLSVL.

The chain recombines TRBV2 with TRBJ1-4; the match to TRBD1 covers 7 bases. The V and J ends lost 11 bases and 4 bases, in that order; junction bases with no gene match: 7. The CDR3 sequence is 13 residues long. Germline V gene sequence: CDR1 SNHLY, CDR2 FYNNEI. The CDR3 is CADGTDINEKLFF. The CDR3 nucleotides read TGTGCCGACGGGACAGACATTAATGAAAAACTGTTTTTT. The full variable domain, rest sourced from reference TRBV2 and TRBJ1-4, is EPEVTQTPSHQVTQMGQEVILRCVPISNHLYFYWYRQILGQKVEFLVSFYNNEISEKSEIFDDQFSVERPDGSNFTLKIRSTKLEDSAMYFCADGTDINEKLFFGSGTQLSVL.

This chain connects TRBV27 to TRBJ2-2, with D possibly TRBD2 on 5 matching bases. This CDR3 is built from 16 residues. V lost 6 bases and J lost 0, with 14 bases in between. Germline V gives CDR1 MNHEY, CDR2 SMNVEV (reference sequence). CDR3 nucleotides: TGTGCCAGCAGCCGACTACCTACCTCGAACACCGGGGAGCTGTTTTTT. Its translation is CASSRLPTSNTGELFF.

The J gene is TRBJ1-5, the V gene TRBV7-2; D might be TRBD1 (6 bases). CDR1 is SGHTA and CDR2 is FQGNSA in the germline V gene. CDR3 length equals 14 residues. The V gene lost 7 bases and the J gene lost 3 bases, with 13 bases spanning the gap. The CDR3: CASNPQGANQPQHF. The CDR3 nucleotides are TGTGCCAGCAACCCACAGGGTGCCAATCAGCCCCAGCATTTT.

V and J are TRBV29-1 and TRBJ2-7; 8 bases fit TRBD2. The germline V gene encodes CDR1 SQVTM and CDR2 ANQGSEA. This CDR3 is 14 amino acids long. Unmatched junction bases numbered 12, after V lost 6 bases and J lost 5 bases. DNA for the CDR3: TGCAGCGTCGGTTACCCGGGACTAGTGAACGAGCAGTACTTC. Protein sequence: CSVGYPGLVNEQYF.

The V gene is TRBV29-1, the J gene TRBJ1-3; 7 positions agree with TRBD1. The CDR3 covers 15 residues. V lost 7 bases, J lost 0 bases, and 9 bases stayed unmatched. Germline assignment: CDR1 SQVTM and CDR2 ANQGSEA. The CDR3 nucleotides read TGCAGCGGGTCGGACAGGACCTACTCTGGAAACACCATATATTTT. Translation gives CSGSDRTYSGNTIYF.

The genes are TRBV30 and TRBJ1-5; 7 bases are a match to TRBD1. Trimming removed 5 bases from V and 4 bases from J; junction bases left unmatched: 2. The germline gives CDR1 GTSNPN, CDR2 SVGIG (reference sequence). The CDR3 extends over 12 amino acids. This chain's CDR3 is CAWGTANQPQHF. CDR3 nucleotides: TGTGCCTGGGGGACAGCTAATCAGCCCCAGCATTTT.